These 27 T cell receptor beta chains were all obtained from the same sample, sequenced in a study of PD-1 blockade in classical Hodgkin lymphoma (dated by TCRdb to about 2020). Taken with the paper, the label for time point translates to: cycle 2 day 1 (C2D1) of nivolumab. Every trial patient had relapsed after autologous stem cell transplantation, and cohorts A, B and C differed in prior brentuximab vedotin exposure. Library construction relied on the immunoSEQ multiplex PCR assay. TCRdb obtained this table from immuneACCESS and retained in-frame rearrangements with V and J assigned. These tables miss some clones; where compared with another copy, unresolved V genes account for less than half of the shortfall, and the remainder is unexplained. The sample has over 15,000 clones on record, 65% of them singletons. Together, the top ten hold around 8.3% of the sample. Sequences were derived from peripheral blood mononuclear cells (PBMCs), sampled before the second cycle of nivolumab. The receptors were gathered from a human donor with classical Hodgkin lymphoma.

This clone appeared a few times. This chain connects TRBV10-3 to TRBJ2-1; 7 positions agree with TRBD1. V shed 6 bases and J 6 bases; nucleotides not matched to a gene: 2. Germline-derived CDR1 and CDR2 are ENHRY and SYGVKD. CDR3 length: 12 residues. As DNA, the CDR3 is TGTGCCATCAGCGGACAGGCCAATGAGCAGTTCTTC. Amino acid sequence: CAISGQANEQFF.

The chain joins TRBV5-1 to TRBJ2-7, with TRBD1 identical over 7 bases. The CDR3 has 17 residues. The trim removed 0 bases at V and 0 bases at J, leaving 9 bases unmatched. The germline V gene encodes CDR1 SGHRS and CDR2 YFSETQ. CDR3 in amino acids: CASSLGSGGPSSYEQYF. Here the CDR3 DNA reads TGCGCCAGCAGCTTGGGGTCAGGGGGACCAAGCTCCTACGAGCAGTACTTC.

The chain carries TRBV27 and TRBJ2-3, with 7 nucleotides matching TRBD2. Germline V gene sequence: CDR1 MNHEY, CDR2 SMNVEV (reference sequence). This CDR3 is built from 15 residues. V was pared by 8 bases and J by 2 bases, with 10 bases of the junction left unmatched. The CDR3 sequence: CASSPWAGVTDTQYF. As DNA, the CDR3 is TGTGCCAGCTCCCCCTGGGCGGGAGTCACAGATACGCAGTATTTT.

For this clone: An end of the junction does not agree with germline; a read error may underlie this. The V call is TRBV4-2, the J call TRBJ1-1; D is possibly TRBD1 (5 bases). The CDR3 extends over 11 amino acids. The germline CDR1 and CDR2 sequences are LGHNA and YNFKEQ. The CDR3 is CASSQQGRDLF. The CDR3 DNA sequence: TGTGCCAGCAGCCAGCAGGGCCGGGATCTCTTT.

CDR3 in amino acids: CASRTSEETQYF. The CDR3 nucleotides are TGCGCCAGCAGGACTAGCGAAGAGACCCAGTACTTC. The chain couples TRBV5-1 to TRBJ2-5, with 8 bases aligning to TRBD2. Germline V gene sequence: CDR1 SGHRS, CDR2 YFSETQ. The CDR3 contains 12 residues. V was clipped by 5 bases and J by 3 bases; unmatched bases: 0.

This clone was seen a few times. The J gene is TRBJ2-7, the V gene TRBV19; tentatively, D is TRBD2 (6 bases). V gave up 0 bases and J gave up 5 bases, with 8 bases separating them. The CDR3 has 13 residues. The germline V gene encodes CDR1 LNHDA and CDR2 SQIVND (reference sequence). CDR3: CASSIDRGNEQYF. The CDR3 bases are TGTGCCAGTAGTATAGATCGGGGGAACGAGCAGTACTTC. Variable domain in full (rest from reference TRBV19 and TRBJ2-7): DGGITQSPKYLFRKEGQNVTLSCEQNLNHDAMYWYRQDPGQGLRLIYYSQIVNDFQKGDIAEGYSVSREKKESFPLTVTSAQKNPTAFYLCASSIDRGNEQYFGPGTRLTVT.

The V gene is TRBV27, the J gene TRBJ2-3, with unresolved D. Between the trimmed V and J ends, which lost 3 bases and 0 bases, there was a span of 7 bases. Germline lookup yields CDR1 MNHEY and CDR2 SMNVEV (reference sequence). The CDR3 sequence is 14 residues long. This CDR3 reads CASSFLGSTDTQYF. The CDR3 coding sequence is TGTGCCAGCAGTTTTCTCGGAAGCACAGATACGCAGTATTTT.

The V call is TRBV6-5, the J call TRBJ2-7; D may be TRBD1 or TRBD2 (5 bases each). V shed 2 bases and J shed 3 bases, with 14 bases lying between them. Germline CDR1 MNHEY, CDR2 SVGAGI. This CDR3 region has 15 residues. CDR3 coding DNA: TGTGCCAGCAGTTACCGGGACCCAAATAACTACGAGCAGTACTTC. Protein: CASSYRDPNNYEQYF.

V is TRBV11-3 and J is TRBJ1-6; D is unresolved. Germline V lookup: CDR1 SGHNT, CDR2 YENEEA. Trimming cost V 2 bases and J 0 bases, with 14 bases left between them. This CDR3 spans 18 amino acids. CDR3 region: CASSLSHEVTSYNSPLHF. Written as DNA, the CDR3 is TGTGCCAGCAGCTTAAGTCACGAGGTAACCTCCTATAATTCACCCCTCCACTTT.

The V gene is TRBV18, the J gene TRBJ2-1, with 8 bases aligning to TRBD2. The CDR3 sequence is 14 residues long. CDR1 and CDR2 (germline): KGHSH, LQKENI. The V segment lost 5 bases and the J segment 9 bases; nucleotides outside the gene matches: 9. CDR3 sequence reads: CASSGSSGSGEQFF. The CDR3 nucleotides read TGTGCCAGCTCAGGATCGAGCGGGAGTGGTGAGCAGTTCTTC.

The V call is TRBV10-3, the J call TRBJ1-6, with D hard to call. The CDR3 spans 13 residues. The germline V and J ends were trimmed by 2 bases and 7 bases, with 6 bases remaining between them. CDR1 ENHRY and CDR2 SYGVKD come from the germline V gene. This CDR3 reads CAISEIGNSPLHF. For the CDR3, the DNA is TGTGCCATCAGTGAGATCGGAAATTCACCCCTCCACTTT.

The chain is built from TRBV27 and TRBJ2-6; 7 positions agree with TRBD1. Trimming cost V 5 bases and J 2 bases; bases outside gene matches: 6. Germline V gene sequence: CDR1 MNHEY, CDR2 SMNVEV (reference sequence). The CDR3 runs to 16 residues. The CDR3 here is CASSPQGQAGANVLTF. CDR3 DNA: TGTGCCAGCAGTCCTCAAGGACAGGCTGGGGCCAACGTCCTGACTTTC.

J is TRBJ2-1 and V is TRBV7-3; 9 positions match TRBD2. The CDR3 extends over 14 amino acids. Germline V gene data show CDR1 as SGHTA and CDR2 as FQGTGA. The trim removed 3 bases at V and 7 bases at J, leaving 4 bases unmatched. The CDR3 loop reads CASSFLAGQNEQFF. The DNA for the CDR3 is TGTGCCAGCAGCTTCCTAGCGGGACAAAATGAGCAGTTCTTC.

The gene calls are TRBV6-5 and TRBJ1-2, with a possible D match to TRBD1 (6 bases). The V gene lost 7 bases and the J gene lost 8 bases, with 17 bases spanning the gap. There are 13 residues in the CDR3. The germline gives CDR1 MNHEY, CDR2 SVGAGI. The CDR3 bases are TGTGCCAGCAACGCCCAGGGGACGGGGGGCTACACCTTC. Amino acids: CASNAQGTGGYTF.

The chain uses TRBV5-1 and TRBJ2-2, with a possible D match to TRBD2 (6 bases). Per germline, CDR1 SGHRS and CDR2 YFSETQ. There are 15 residues in the CDR3. V gave up 0 bases and J gave up 4 bases, with 10 bases separating them. CDR3 sequence reads: CASSLDGRSTGELFF. The CDR3 DNA follows: TGCGCCAGCAGCTTGGATGGGAGGAGCACCGGGGAGCTGTTTTTT.

This sequence joins TRBV9 and TRBJ2-1, with 8 positions matching TRBD2. Losses at the gene ends were 0 bases for V and 4 bases for J; bases not matched to a gene: 3. The length of the CDR3 is 15 residues. The germline gives CDR1 SGDLS, CDR2 YYNGEE. This CDR3 reads CASSVESGSYNEQFF. Here the CDR3 DNA reads TGTGCCAGCAGCGTAGAAAGCGGGAGTTACAATGAGCAGTTCTTC.

This clone is labeled large. This chain links TRBV11-2 with TRBJ1-1; D is possibly TRBD1 (5 bases). V lost 5 bases and J 6 bases, leaving 7 bases between the germline ends. CDR1 is SGHAT, CDR2 FQNNGV, per germline. The CDR3 extends over 11 amino acids. CDR3 residues: CASSPGAEAFF. CDR3 sequence (DNA): TGTGCCAGCAGCCCGGGGGCTGAAGCTTTCTTT.

The chain combines TRBV18 with TRBJ1-1, with unresolved D. Trimming removed 8 bases at V and 4 bases at J, with 11 bases between. Looked up from germline, CDR1 is KGHSH and CDR2 is LQKENI. The CDR3 extends over 12 amino acids. The CDR3 DNA follows: TGTGCCAGCATTAACTCGGGCACTGAAGCTTTCTTT. Protein sequence: CASINSGTEAFF.

V gene TRBV6-1 combines with J gene TRBJ2-2; D uncertain. Looked up from germline, CDR1 is MNHNS and CDR2 is SASEGT. This CDR3 comprises 13 residues. Trimming removed 1 base at V and 4 bases at J, with 4 bases between. The CDR3 DNA reads as TGTGCCAGCAGTGAAGAGTTCACCGGGGAGCTGTTTTTT. Translating gives CASSEEFTGELFF.

The chain joins TRBV29-1 to TRBJ2-7; D unclear. Per the germline V gene, CDR1 is SQVTM and CDR2 is ANQGSEA. The CDR3 has 14 residues. Trimming took 6 bases from V and 5 from J, leaving 20 bases between them. CDR3 sequence reads: CSVKHGAVYNEQYF. The CDR3 DNA sequence: TGCAGCGTCAAACACGGAGCCGTATACAACGAGCAGTACTTC.

V usage is TRBV7-9 and J usage is TRBJ2-1; 9 positions match TRBD1. CDR3 length equals 18 residues. Germline CDR1 is SEHNR and CDR2 is FQNEAQ (reference sequence). J gave up 3 bases and V 1 base, and 10 bases lay outside the gene matches. The CDR3 protein is CASSLVTRPTGGYNEQFF. CDR3 DNA sequence: TGTGCCAGCAGCTTAGTCACCCGCCCGACAGGGGGCTACAATGAGCAGTTCTTC. Based on the CDR3 plus reference TRBV7-9 and TRBJ2-1, the full variable domain is DTGVSQNPRHKITKRGQNVTFRCDPISEHNRLYWYRQTLGQGPEFLTYFQNEAQLEKSRLLSDRFSAERPKGSFSTLEIQRTEQGDSAMYLCASSLVTRPTGGYNEQFFGPGTRLTVL.

J is TRBJ2-7 and V is TRBV6-5; TRBD2 matches at 8 bases. Germline V gene lookup returns CDR1 MNHEY and CDR2 SVGAGI. The CDR3 runs 14 residues. J lost 1 base, V lost 2 bases, and 1 base had no gene match. CDR3 region: CASSYAGGSYEQYF. CDR3 DNA: TGTGCCAGCAGTTACGCGGGGGGATCCTACGAGCAGTACTTC.

This chain links TRBV15 with TRBJ2-7; TRBD2 matches at 9 bases. J was trimmed by 5 bases and V by 0 bases; bases with no gene match: 11. Germline loops: CDR1 LNHNV, CDR2 YYDKDF (reference sequence). This CDR3 spans 17 amino acids. The CDR3 DNA sequence: TGTGCCACCAGCAGAGAAGAGCGGGAGGCAGCTCCTAACGAGCAGTACTTC. It codes for CATSREEREAAPNEQYF.

This clone was seen only a few times. The CDR3 protein is CAWSSNGNQPQHF. CDR3 DNA: TGTGCCTGGAGCTCAAACGGGAATCAGCCCCAGCATTTT. This chain links TRBV30 with TRBJ1-5; D not resolved. Germline values: CDR1 GTSNPN, CDR2 SVGIG (reference sequence). This CDR3 region has 13 residues. The V gene lost 3 bases and the J gene lost 4 bases, with 10 bases spanning the gap.

The genes are TRBV5-1 and TRBJ2-7, with 8 nucleotides matching TRBD1. The CDR3 length is 14 residues. From germline, CDR1 is SGHRS and CDR2 YFSETQ. V shed 4 bases and J 4 bases; nucleotides not matched to a gene: 7. In DNA, the CDR3 is TGCGCCAGCAGCACTGGACAGGGTCAATACGAGCAGTACTTC. Amino acid sequence: CASSTGQGQYEQYF.

The chain is built from TRBV4-2 and TRBJ1-2; 7 bases map to TRBD1. Trimming removed 2 bases from V and 3 bases from J; junction bases left unmatched: 6. CDR3 length equals 15 residues. CDR1 is LGHNA, CDR2 YNFKEQ, per germline. The CDR3 sequence: CASSQRQGFYYGYTF. Written as DNA, the CDR3 is TGTGCCAGCAGCCAACGACAGGGTTTCTACTATGGCTACACCTTC.

CDR3 loop: CASSLVAGAGTYNEQFF. CDR3 DNA sequence: TGTGCCAGCAGTTTGGTAGCGGGGGCCGGGACCTACAATGAGCAGTTCTTC. V is TRBV27 and J is TRBJ2-1; 9 bases line up with TRBD2. The CDR3 spans 17 residues. With 3 bases clipped from V and 2 bases from J, the junction kept 8 bases outside the gene matches. The germline CDR1 and CDR2 sequences are MNHEY and SMNVEV (reference sequence).